A single sample is the source of the 9 T cell receptor beta chains below, sequenced in a study of T cell repertoires in cytomegalovirus infection. No antigens are known for them. TCRdb re-derived calls from the reads in MiXCR, one entry per CDR3 protein. The sample lists about 830,000 distinct CDR3 sequences; around a third were seen once. The material was cultured CD8+ T cells from PBMCs, obtained from culture after CMV antigen stimulation. These receptors were collected from a human donor in good health (CMV status not recorded). Some clones in this sample may be carry-over from other donors' samples.

This clonotype was recorded at least ten times. The V and J genes are TRBV7-6 and TRBJ2-1; D possibly corresponds to TRBD1 (5 bases). The CDR3 runs 14 residues. From germline, CDR1 is SGHVS and CDR2 FNYEAQ. V shed 1 base and J shed 6 bases, with 10 bases lying between them. This CDR3 reads CASSLDPGPNEQFF. The CDR3 region has the DNA TGTGCCAGCAGCTTAGACCCAGGGCCCAATGAGCAGTTCTTC.

A few counts support this clonotype. One end of the junction fails to match germline, which may point to a read error. This chain links TRBV7-7 with TRBJ2-1; possibly TRBD1 for D (5 bases). The CDR3 is 16 amino acids. The germline V gene has CDR1 SSHAT and CDR2 FNYEAQ (reference sequence). DNA of the CDR3: TGTGCTAGCAGCTTAGAGGTGACAGTCTCCTACAATGAGCAGTTCTTC. Amino acids: CASSLEVTVSYNEQFF.

The rearrangement uses TRBV3-1 and TRBJ1-5; 8 bases fit TRBD1. The germline V gene has CDR1 LGHDT and CDR2 YNNKEL (reference sequence). V was clipped by 5 bases and J by 7 bases; unmatched bases: 10. The CDR3 extends over 15 amino acids. DNA for the CDR3: TGTGCCAGCAGCGAAGGACAGGGATGGGTCCAGCCCCAGCATTTT. This gives the protein CASSEGQGWVQPQHF. Supplemented by reference TRBV3-1 and TRBJ1-5, the full variable domain reads DTAVSQTPKYLVTQMGNDKSIKCEQNLGHDTMYWYKQDSKKFLKIMFSYNNKELIINETVPNRFSPKSPDKAHLNLHINSLELGDSAVYFCASSEGQGWVQPQHFGDGTRLSIL.

The rearrangement joins TRBV4-1 to TRBJ2-5; D gene uncertain. The CDR3 has 16 amino acids. V was pared by 0 bases and J by 5 bases, with 16 bases between. The germline V gene has CDR1 MGHRA and CDR2 YSYEKL. This CDR3 is CASSQDLRKTSETQYF. For the CDR3, the DNA is TGCGCCAGCAGCCAAGATCTCAGGAAAACAAGTGAGACCCAGTACTTC.

This CDR3 is CASSYGQGTPYNEQFF. CDR3 nucleotide sequence: TGTGCCAGCAGTTACGGACAGGGGACCCCCTACAATGAGCAGTTCTTC. This chain links TRBV6-5 with TRBJ2-1; 9 bases line up with TRBD1. Germline V gene lookup returns CDR1 MNHEY and CDR2 SVGAGI. V shed 2 bases and J 2 bases; nucleotides not matched to a gene: 4. The CDR3 has 16 residues.

The rearrangement links TRBV6-1 to TRBJ2-3; 9 nucleotides align to TRBD1. From germline, CDR1 is MNHNS and CDR2 SASEGT. The CDR3 has 15 residues. J was trimmed by 4 bases and V by 8 bases; bases with no gene match: 10. The CDR3 reads CASGLRDRVADTQYF. CDR3 DNA: TGTGCCAGCGGCCTCCGGGACAGGGTCGCAGATACGCAGTATTTT.

This chain uses TRBV10-3 with TRBJ1-1; 10 positions match TRBD1. In germline, CDR1 is ENHRY, CDR2 SYGVKD. The junction had 15 bases not matched to a gene; V was cut back by 10 bases and J by 1 base. The CDR3 length is 17 residues. CDR3: CATWGRTGGGENTEAFF. The CDR3 DNA is TGTGCCACCTGGGGACGGACAGGGGGGGGGGAGAACACTGAAGCTTTCTTT.

The V gene is TRBV3-1, the J gene TRBJ2-7; D remains ambiguous. CDR3 length equals 13 residues. V was trimmed by 0 bases and J by 3 bases, leaving 6 bases between them. The V gene's germline CDR1 is LGHDT and CDR2 YNNKEL (reference sequence). CDR3 residues: CASSQDGVYEQYF. DNA for the CDR3: TGTGCCAGCAGCCAAGATGGAGTCTACGAGCAGTACTTC.

This rearrangement joins TRBV27 to TRBJ1-1; possible D gene TRBD1, 5 bases. The CDR3 consists of 14 residues. Germline CDR1 and CDR2: MNHEY and SMNVEV (reference sequence). V lost 5 bases to trimming and J lost 0 bases, with 10 bases between them. The CDR3 nucleotides are TGTGCCAGCAGTCCGTCAGGGATGAACACTGAAGCTTTCTTT. Its translation is CASSPSGMNTEAFF.